These T cell receptor beta chains were read from a single sample in a study of blood T cell repertoires in COVID-19. The data were produced by immunoSEQ multiplex PCR, yet TCRdb's version contains in-frame clones alone and is incomplete. The repertoire has around 280,000 clones, around 85% of them found once; the top ten carry around 2.1%. The sequenced material came from peripheral blood. The receptors stem from a woman aged 25 to 45 who had recovered from COVID-19. Both conserved end residues are part of each CDR3. A D gene is named only where the DNA matches it firmly. Expanded clones are given a class, and other clones once, few, many or no size at all.

clone size: -; V gene: TRBV4-2; D gene: -; J gene: TRBJ2-7; CDR3 protein: CASSQGISGTYEQYF; CDR3 DNA: TGTGCCAGCAGCCAAGGCATTAGCGGCACCTACGAGCAGTACTTC
clone size: -; V gene: TRBV28; D gene: TRBD1; J gene: TRBJ1-2; CDR3 protein: CASSIRQGNYGYTF; CDR3 DNA: TGTGCCAGCAGCATCCGACAGGGGAACTATGGCTACACCTTC
clone size: -; V gene: TRBV5-1; D gene: -; J gene: TRBJ1-2; CDR3 protein: CASSLRGADYGYTF; CDR3 DNA: TGCGCCAGCAGCTTAAGGGGCGCCGACTATGGCTACACCTTC
clone size: -; V gene: TRBV9; D gene: -; J gene: TRBJ1-1; CDR3 protein: CASSLGQANTEAFF; CDR3 DNA: TGTGCCAGCAGCCTAGGACAAGCGAACACTGAAGCTTTCTTT
clone size: -; V gene: TRBV7-5; D gene: -; J gene: TRBJ2-7; CDR3 protein: CARSLKRVKSYEQYF; CDR3 DNA: TGTGCCAGAAGCTTAAAGAGGGTTAAGTCCTACGAGCAGTACTTC
clone size: -; V gene: TRBV5-4; D gene: -; J gene: TRBJ1-6; CDR3 protein: CASRDPQGSPLHF; CDR3 DNA: TGTGCCAGCAGGGATCCACAGGGTTCACCCCTCCACTTT
clone size: -; V gene: TRBV28; D gene: TRBD1; J gene: TRBJ1-3; CDR3 protein: CASSTGQGAWFGGNTIYF; CDR3 DNA: TGTGCCAGCAGTACGGGACAGGGGGCCTGGTTTGGTGGAAACACCATATATTTT
clone size: -; V gene: TRBV19; D gene: -; J gene: TRBJ1-5; CDR3 protein: CASRQKSAAQHF; CDR3 DNA: TGTGCCAGTAGACAGAAATCAGCGGCCCAGCATTTT
clone size: -; V gene: TRBV4-1; D gene: TRBD1; J gene: TRBJ2-6; CDR3 protein: CASSGGQARAGANVLTF; CDR3 DNA: TGCGCCAGCAGCGGAGGACAGGCCCGAGCTGGGGCCAACGTCCTGACTTTC
clone size: -; V gene: TRBV4-1; D gene: -; J gene: TRBJ2-1; CDR3 protein: CASSQGAGGGNEQFF; CDR3 DNA: TGCGCCAGCAGCCAAGGGGCAGGGGGAGGCAATGAGCAGTTCTTC
clone size: -; V gene: TRBV5-1; D gene: -; J gene: TRBJ1-1; CDR3 protein: CASRTGDGTEAFF; CDR3 DNA: TGCGCCAGCAGAACGGGGGACGGAACTGAAGCTTTCTTT
clone size: -; V gene: TRBV27; D gene: TRBD1; J gene: TRBJ2-2; CDR3 protein: CASSRGQGAANTGELFF; CDR3 DNA: TGTGCCAGCAGTCGGGGTCAGGGGGCCGCGAACACCGGGGAGCTGTTTTTT
clone size: -; V gene: TRBV4-2; D gene: -; J gene: TRBJ1-2; CDR3 protein: CASSQEKEAANYGYTF; CDR3 DNA: TGTGCCAGCAGCCAAGAAAAGGAGGCAGCTAACTATGGCTACACCTTC
clone size: -; V gene: TRBV9; D gene: TRBD1; J gene: TRBJ2-5; CDR3 protein: CASSVGSGTGKTQYF; CDR3 DNA: TGTGCCAGCAGCGTAGGAAGCGGGACAGGGAAGACCCAGTACTTC
clone size: -; V gene: TRBV4-2; D gene: TRBD1; J gene: TRBJ1-1; CDR3 protein: CASSPNRQGTEAFF; CDR3 DNA: TGTGCCAGCAGCCCAAATCGACAGGGGACTGAAGCTTTCTTT
clone size: -; V gene: TRBV5-5; D gene: TRBD1; J gene: TRBJ2-7; CDR3 protein: CASSLWDSVTYEQYF; CDR3 DNA: TGTGCCAGCAGCTTGTGGGACAGCGTTACCTACGAGCAGTACTTC
clone size: -; V gene: TRBV2; D gene: TRBD1; J gene: TRBJ1-3; CDR3 protein: CASSPGLDRALTAIYF; CDR3 DNA: TGTGCCAGCAGTCCAGGCCTAGACAGGGCCCTTACCGCCATATATTTT
clone size: once; V gene: TRBV2; D gene: TRBD1; J gene: TRBJ2-3; CDR3 protein: CASRQGPTSTDTQYF; CDR3 DNA: TGTGCCAGCAGACAGGGGCCCACTAGCACAGATACGCAGTATTTT
clone size: few; V gene: TRBV7-2; D gene: -; J gene: TRBJ1-5; CDR3 protein: CASSLGGIQPQHF; CDR3 DNA: TGTGCCAGCAGCTTAGGAGGGATCCAGCCCCAGCATTTT
clone size: few; V gene: TRBV29-1; D gene: -; J gene: TRBJ1-2; CDR3 protein: CSVDDEFAGYTF; CDR3 DNA: TGCAGCGTCGATGACGAATTTGCGGGATACACCTTC
clone size: -; V gene: TRBV2; D gene: -; J gene: TRBJ1-4; CDR3 protein: CASSERNSNNEKLFF; CDR3 DNA: TGTGCCAGCAGCGAACGGAACAGCAATAATGAAAAACTGTTTTTT
clone size: once; V gene: TRBV28; D gene: TRBD1; J gene: TRBJ2-7; CDR3 protein: CASSWTGGAYEQYF; CDR3 DNA: TGTGCCAGCAGCTGGACAGGGGGTGCCTACGAGCAGTACTTC
clone size: -; V gene: TRBV7-3; D gene: -; J gene: TRBJ1-5; CDR3 protein: CASSSTHRVGQPQHF; CDR3 DNA: TGTGCCAGCAGCTCAACCCACAGGGTGGGTCAGCCCCAGCATTTT
clone size: once; V gene: TRBV6-6; D gene: -; J gene: TRBJ2-7; CDR3 protein: CASTPLGGTGPYEQYF; CDR3 DNA: TGTGCCAGCACACCCTTGGGGGGGACAGGCCCCTACGAGCAGTACTTC
clone size: -; V gene: TRBV6-5; D gene: -; J gene: TRBJ2-3; CDR3 protein: CASTSGLGTDTQYF; CDR3 DNA: TGTGCCAGCACCTCAGGACTGGGCACAGATACGCAGTATTTT
clone size: -; V gene: TRBV6-5; D gene: -; J gene: TRBJ1-2; CDR3 protein: CASSQLGAYGYTF; CDR3 DNA: TGTGCCAGCAGCCAACTTGGGGCTTATGGCTACACCTTC
clone size: -; V gene: TRBV18; D gene: -; J gene: TRBJ1-2; CDR3 protein: CASSPEDRNYYGYTF; CDR3 DNA: TGTGCCAGCTCACCAGAAGACAGAAATTACTATGGCTACACCTTC